Shown below are 5 T cell receptor beta chains from a single sample sequenced in a study of blood T cell repertoires in COVID-19 (dated by TCRdb to about 2020). Library prep was done by the immunoSEQ multiplex PCR assay. TCRdb mirrors the immuneACCESS table, restricted to in-frame sequences. Some clones are absent from its copies; in checked studies, under half trace to an unresolved V gene, and the reason for the others is unknown. This sample gives about 100,000 clones in total; about 90% of them show up just once. Around 10% of the sample belongs to the ten largest clones. The sample consisted of peripheral blood. The receptors originated from a woman aged 25 to 39 with acute or convalescent COVID-19.

This clone was picked up one time. V gene TRBV7-8 combines with J gene TRBJ2-1; 8 bases fit TRBD1. CDR3 length: 15 amino acids. V dropped 3 bases and J dropped 2; count of bases not matched to a gene: 3. Germline-derived CDR1 and CDR2 are SGHVS and FQNEAQ. The CDR3 reads CASSFDRGTYNEQFF. CDR3 nucleotide sequence: TGTGCCAGCAGCTTTGACAGGGGCACCTACAATGAGCAGTTCTTC.

The genes are TRBV18 and TRBJ1-6; 9 nucleotides agree with TRBD1. The CDR3 sequence is 17 residues long. The V segment lost 3 bases and the J segment 8 bases; nucleotides outside the gene matches: 11. Germline-derived CDR1 and CDR2 are KGHSH and LQKENI. In DNA, the CDR3 is TGTGCCAGCTCACCCCGCAGGACAGGGGATGGGGATTCACCCCTCCACTTT. Translation gives CASSPRRTGDGDSPLHF.

The chain joins TRBV4-1 to TRBJ2-3; possibly TRBD2 for D (6 bases). Germline V gives CDR1 MGHRA, CDR2 YSYEKL. Trimming stripped 3 bases from V and 1 base from J, with 11 bases between. The CDR3 runs to 15 residues. The chain's CDR3 is CASSQERVGTDTQYF. CDR3 bases: TGCGCCAGCAGCCAGGAGCGGGTCGGCACAGATACGCAGTATTTT.

The V gene is TRBV28, the J gene TRBJ2-7, with TRBD1 as a possible D gene (6 bases). In germline, CDR1 is MDHEN, CDR2 SYDVKM. The CDR3 loop spans 14 amino acids. Trimming left V 4 bases short and J 4 bases short, with 14 bases between. For the CDR3, the DNA is TGTGCCAGCAGTTCTACATCCCAGGGGTACGAGCAGTACTTC. Translated: CASSSTSQGYEQYF.

DNA of the CDR3: TGTGCCAGCAGCCAGCCCGTCAGCGGGGAGTCCTACAATGAGCAGTTCTTC. It encodes CASSQPVSGESYNEQFF. The chain recombines TRBV7-9 with TRBJ2-1; 7 bases fit TRBD2. The CDR3 is made up of 17 amino acids. After removal of 5 bases from V and 1 base from J, the junction contained 11 bases not matched to a gene. In germline, CDR1 is SEHNR, CDR2 FQNEAQ (reference sequence).